This T cell receptor (beta chain) was identified in a study of technical replicates of blood from a handful of donors. The protocol was immunoSEQ multiplex PCR, while the TCRdb copy is restricted to in-frame clones and leaves out a portion. The sample contains about 75,000 clones, roughly 90% of which appear only once. V lost 1 base and J 0 bases, leaving 6 bases between the germline ends. The CDR3 has 15 amino acids. CDR1 and CDR2 (germline): SEHNR, FQNEAQ (reference sequence). This chain uses TRBV7-9 with TRBJ2-2; D not resolved. Sequencing was performed on T cells isolated from PBMCs. This receptor was taken from a human donor in good health. The CDR3 here is CASSLGQANTGELFF. CDR3 sequence (DNA): TGTGCCAGCAGCTTAGGGCAGGCGAACACCGGGGAGCTGTTTTTT.